This T cell receptor beta chain was captured by sequencing in a study of tumor-infiltrating lymphocytes in localized non-small cell lung cancer. Study-level background: From each patient, both tumor and uninvolved lung, non-adjacent to tumor, were sampled.

Repertoires were generated with immunoSEQ multiplex PCR, while TCRdb's copy carries only in-frame clones and drops some. The sample lists about 14,000 clones, more than 65% occurring once. There are 15 residues in the CDR3. The trim removed 4 bases at V and 5 bases at J, leaving 8 bases unmatched. Germline V lookup: CDR1 SGHRS, CDR2 YFSETQ. Study conclusions and caveats: Technical variation could not be separated from intratumor heterogeneity here. Available tissue quantity limited TCR sequencing to a patient subset. No link was found between tumor T-cell fraction and recurrence-free survival.

As to this clone: Its target is unknown.

The sequence was collected from a human donor with non-small cell lung cancer. This sequence joins TRBV5-1 and TRBJ2-5, with 10 bases matching TRBD1. Sequencing was carried out using lung tumor tissue. This chain's CDR3 is CASSLGDRGLETQYF. The CDR3, as DNA: TGCGCCAGCAGCCTAGGGGACAGGGGATTGGAGACCCAGTACTTC.